Sequencing of this TCR beta chain was carried out in a study of PD-1 blockade in classical Hodgkin lymphoma. V lost 1 base and J 0 bases, leaving 19 bases between the germline ends. This CDR3 is built from 19 residues. The germline gives CDR1 SGHDN, CDR2 FVKESK. Clones were read by immunoSEQ multiplex PCR, and TCRdb kept only the in-frame ones, dropping some. The table lists 100,000 or so clones, 89% of them singletons. In regard to this clone: What it binds is not known.

Time point described: cycle 4 day 1 (C4D1), after five to seven weeks of nivolumab. Every one of the patients relapsed after autologous stem cell transplantation (brentuximab vedotin exposure was variable). General study results and limits: Prior to therapy, complete responders displayed diversity much like that of newly diagnosed patients. Reported findings placed baseline TCR diversity lower in newly diagnosed patients (compared with healthy donors). CD8+ TCR diversity did not rise significantly by C4D1, unlike CD4+. Still unresolved is the cause of the repertoire differences, which may be disease activity or prior therapy.

The receptor was isolated from a human donor with classical Hodgkin lymphoma. Source: peripheral blood mononuclear cells (PBMCs), taken before the fourth cycle of nivolumab. The gene calls are TRBV14 and TRBJ2-1; possible D gene TRBD2, 5 bases. This CDR3 is CASSQVGFVVTSSYNEQFF. CDR3 nucleotide sequence: TGTGCCAGCAGCCAAGTCGGTTTCGTGGTTACTAGCTCCTACAATGAGCAGTTCTTC.